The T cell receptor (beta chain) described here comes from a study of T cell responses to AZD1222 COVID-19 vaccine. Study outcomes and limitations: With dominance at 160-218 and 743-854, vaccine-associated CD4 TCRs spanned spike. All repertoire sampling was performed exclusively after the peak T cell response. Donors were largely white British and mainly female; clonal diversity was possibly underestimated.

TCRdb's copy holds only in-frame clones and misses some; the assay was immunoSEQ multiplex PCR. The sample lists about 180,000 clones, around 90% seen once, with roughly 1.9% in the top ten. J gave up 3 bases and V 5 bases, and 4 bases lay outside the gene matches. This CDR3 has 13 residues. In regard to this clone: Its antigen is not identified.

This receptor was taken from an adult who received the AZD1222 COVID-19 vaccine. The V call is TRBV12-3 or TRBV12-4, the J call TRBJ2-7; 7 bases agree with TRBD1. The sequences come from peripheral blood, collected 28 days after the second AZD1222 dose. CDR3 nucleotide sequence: TGTGCCAGCAGTAGACAGGGTTACTACGAGCAGTACTTC. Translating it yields CASSRQGYYEQYF.